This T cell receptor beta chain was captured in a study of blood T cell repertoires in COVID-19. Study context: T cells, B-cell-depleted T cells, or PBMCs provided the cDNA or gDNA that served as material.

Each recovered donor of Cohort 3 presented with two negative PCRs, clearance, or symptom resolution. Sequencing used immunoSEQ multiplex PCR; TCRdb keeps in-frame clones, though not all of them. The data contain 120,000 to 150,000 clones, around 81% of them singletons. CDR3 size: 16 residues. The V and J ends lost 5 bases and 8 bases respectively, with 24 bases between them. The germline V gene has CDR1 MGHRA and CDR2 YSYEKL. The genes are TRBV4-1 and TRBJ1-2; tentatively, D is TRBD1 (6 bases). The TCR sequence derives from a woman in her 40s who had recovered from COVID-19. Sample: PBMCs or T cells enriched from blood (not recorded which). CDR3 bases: TGCGCCAGCAGCAAAGGGGACATCCAGGCGTTTTTAGGCTACACCTTC. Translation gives CASSKGDIQAFLGYTF.